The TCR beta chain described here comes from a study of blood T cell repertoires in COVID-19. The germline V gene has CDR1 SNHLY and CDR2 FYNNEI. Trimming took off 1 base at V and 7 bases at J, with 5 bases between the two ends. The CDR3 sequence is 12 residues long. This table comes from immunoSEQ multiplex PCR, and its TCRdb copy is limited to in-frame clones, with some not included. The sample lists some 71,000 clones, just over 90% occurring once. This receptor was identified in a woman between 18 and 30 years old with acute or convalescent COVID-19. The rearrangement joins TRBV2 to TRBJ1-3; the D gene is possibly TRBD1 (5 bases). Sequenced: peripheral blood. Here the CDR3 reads CASSEEGNTIYF. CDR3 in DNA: TGTGCCAGCAGTGAAGAGGGGAACACCATATATTTT.